The clone carrying this TCR beta chain was observed at least ten times. What it binds is not known. The data stem from a study of regulatory T cells in long-lasting Graves disease. Across the study: For a period under 3 months, newly diagnosed Graves' patients had taken antithyroid drugs.

General study results and limits: Possibly, too few samples lowered accuracy.

As for time point: newly diagnosed GD, antithyroid drugs for less than 3 months. From PBMCs, RNA was extracted and then used to make the TCR library. HTBI primers from iRepertoire and Arm-PCR of CDR3 regions yielded the TCR beta libraries. TCRdb called the multiplex PCR reads again in MiXCR, with one record for every CDR3 protein. The sample yields more than 350,000 distinct CDR3 sequences, under 15% seen once. CDR3 length equals 17 residues. V lost 7 bases, J lost 2 bases, and 15 bases stayed unmatched. Germline-derived CDR1 and CDR2 are SGHRS and YFSETQ. The data were also submitted as part of a second study, on T cells in Graves' hyperthyroidism and ophthalmopathy. That paper states: If no ophthalmopathy progression occurred within 18 months, Graves' hyperthyroidism was stable. Expanded thyroid clonotypes (above 0.001) were mostly also found in blood.

Sequenced material: peripheral blood mononuclear cells (PBMCs), taken at new diagnosis, from a patient treated with antithyroid drugs. This chain connects TRBV5-1 to TRBJ2-3; TRBD1 agrees at 8 bases. The clonotype comes from a woman younger than 45 with Graves disease. CDR3 in amino acids: CASSRTGPGKYTDTQYF. The CDR3, as DNA: TGCGCCAGCTCGAGGACAGGGCCCGGCAAGTACACAGATACGCAGTATTTT.